A selection of T cell receptor beta chains follows, all from one sample in a study of blood T cell repertoires in COVID-19. The data were produced by immunoSEQ multiplex PCR, yet TCRdb's version contains in-frame clones alone and is incomplete. The profile shows 100,000 to 150,000 clones, approximately 90% of them singletons. Sequencing was performed on peripheral blood. The receptors derive from a man aged 65-85 years with active COVID-19. The CDR3 runs from the conserved cysteine through the conserved F or W. Fields, in order: J gene, clone size, D gene, V gene, CDR3 protein, CDR3 DNA. The D gene is left open where the match is weak. For some rows the clone size is stated as once, few or many, or as a class when expanded; others skip it.

j_call: TRBJ1-1
clone_size: once
d_call: TRBD1
v_call: TRBV27
cdr3_aa: CASSFRQGNTEAFF
cdr3_nt: TGTGCCAGCAGTTTCCGACAGGGGAACACTGAAGCTTTCTTT

j_call: TRBJ1-1
clone_size: -
d_call: -
v_call: TRBV7-9
cdr3_aa: CASSPTTTNTEAFF
cdr3_nt: TGTGCCAGCAGCCCGACGACTACGAACACTGAAGCTTTCTTT

j_call: TRBJ1-2
clone_size: -
d_call: -
v_call: TRBV5-6
cdr3_aa: CASSLRSDYGYTF
cdr3_nt: TGTGCCAGCAGCTTGCGGAGCGACTATGGCTACACCTTC

j_call: TRBJ2-1
clone_size: once
d_call: TRBD2
v_call: TRBV6-1
cdr3_aa: CASCGETSGRGDNEQFF
cdr3_nt: TGTGCCAGCTGTGGTGAGACTAGCGGCAGGGGGGACAATGAGCAGTTCTTC

j_call: TRBJ1-5
clone_size: -
d_call: TRBD1
v_call: TRBV18
cdr3_aa: CASSQTGEQPQHF
cdr3_nt: TGTGCCAGCTCACAAACAGGGGAACAGCCCCAGCATTTT

j_call: TRBJ1-5
clone_size: -
d_call: -
v_call: TRBV3-1/TRBV3-2
cdr3_aa: CASSQRGTQPQHF
cdr3_nt: TGTGCCAGCAGCCAAAGGGGCACTCAGCCCCAGCATTTT

j_call: TRBJ2-1
clone_size: -
d_call: -
v_call: TRBV3-1/TRBV3-2
cdr3_aa: CASSQGAAVYNEQFF
cdr3_nt: TGTGCCAGCAGCCAAGGGGCAGCGGTCTACAATGAGCAGTTCTTC

j_call: TRBJ2-7
clone_size: -
d_call: -
v_call: TRBV19
cdr3_aa: CASSISGGDEQYF
cdr3_nt: TGTGCCAGTAGTATAAGTGGCGGCGACGAGCAGTACTTC

j_call: TRBJ2-2
clone_size: -
d_call: -
v_call: TRBV3-1/TRBV3-2
cdr3_aa: CASSRPSRGGTGELFF
cdr3_nt: TGTGCCAGCAGCCGGCCTAGCCGAGGCGGCACCGGGGAGCTGTTTTTT

j_call: TRBJ1-6
clone_size: -
d_call: -
v_call: TRBV10-2
cdr3_aa: CASSEEIGEANSPLHF
cdr3_nt: TGCGCCAGCAGTGAAGAAATAGGGGAGGCTAATTCACCCCTCCACTTT

j_call: TRBJ2-3
clone_size: once
d_call: -
v_call: TRBV6-6
cdr3_aa: CASALTDTQYF
cdr3_nt: TGTGCCAGCGCGCTCACAGATACGCAGTATTTT

j_call: TRBJ1-1
clone_size: -
d_call: -
v_call: TRBV19
cdr3_aa: CASSGRGSDTEAFF
cdr3_nt: TGTGCCAGTTCGGGCAGGGGAAGTGACACTGAAGCTTTCTTT

j_call: TRBJ1-5
clone_size: -
d_call: TRBD1
v_call: TRBV6-5
cdr3_aa: CASGGQGDNQPQHF
cdr3_nt: TGTGCCAGCGGGGGACAGGGGGACAATCAGCCCCAGCATTTT

j_call: TRBJ1-2
clone_size: -
d_call: -
v_call: TRBV4-3
cdr3_aa: CASSQDPYFGYTF
cdr3_nt: TGCGCCAGCAGCCAAGATCCCTACTTTGGCTACACCTTC

j_call: TRBJ2-7
clone_size: few
d_call: -
v_call: TRBV7-9
cdr3_aa: CASGSDRFYEQYF
cdr3_nt: TGTGCCAGCGGGTCGGACAGATTCTACGAGCAGTACTTC

j_call: TRBJ2-7
clone_size: -
d_call: TRBD2
v_call: TRBV28
cdr3_aa: CASSLSGGSRISEQYF
cdr3_nt: TGTGCCAGCAGTTTATCGGGGGGAAGCAGGATTAGCGAGCAGTACTTC

j_call: TRBJ1-1
clone_size: -
d_call: TRBD1
v_call: TRBV19
cdr3_aa: CASSTPRGLGTEAFF
cdr3_nt: TGTGCCAGTAGTACCCCCAGGGGGCTTGGAACTGAAGCTTTCTTT

j_call: TRBJ1-1
clone_size: once
d_call: TRBD1
v_call: TRBV14
cdr3_aa: CASSQVQGGNTEAFF
cdr3_nt: TGTGCCAGCAGCCAAGTCCAGGGGGGAAACACTGAAGCTTTCTTT

j_call: TRBJ2-5
clone_size: -
d_call: -
v_call: TRBV28
cdr3_aa: CASSFRVQETQYF
cdr3_nt: TGTGCCAGCAGTTTCAGGGTCCAAGAGACCCAGTACTTC

j_call: TRBJ1-1
clone_size: -
d_call: TRBD1
v_call: TRBV9
cdr3_aa: CASSAEPRGKGNTEAFF
cdr3_nt: TGTGCCAGCAGCGCCGAACCCAGGGGGAAGGGGAACACTGAAGCTTTCTTT

j_call: TRBJ1-2
clone_size: -
d_call: -
v_call: TRBV4-2
cdr3_aa: CASSQALRTSYGYTF
cdr3_nt: TGTGCCAGCAGCCAAGCTCTGCGAACCTCCTATGGCTACACCTTC

j_call: TRBJ1-1
clone_size: once
d_call: -
v_call: TRBV7-9
cdr3_aa: CASSFITEAFF
cdr3_nt: TGTGCCAGCAGCTTCATCACTGAAGCTTTCTTT

j_call: TRBJ2-6
clone_size: -
d_call: TRBD2
v_call: TRBV7-6
cdr3_aa: CASSPRTSGEASGANVLTF
cdr3_nt: TGTGCCAGCAGCCCTCGGACTAGCGGGGAAGCCTCTGGGGCCAACGTCCTGACTTTC

j_call: TRBJ1-3
clone_size: -
d_call: -
v_call: TRBV30
cdr3_aa: CAWVTDNGNTIYF
cdr3_nt: TGTGCCTGGGTGACCGACAATGGAAACACCATATATTTT

j_call: TRBJ1-4
clone_size: once
d_call: -
v_call: TRBV5-5
cdr3_aa: CASSLVGSGGKLFF
cdr3_nt: TGTGCCAGCAGCTTGGTGGGGTCGGGAGGAAAACTGTTTTTT

j_call: TRBJ2-1
clone_size: -
d_call: TRBD2
v_call: TRBV5-6
cdr3_aa: CASSSTLLAGDYEQFF
cdr3_nt: TGTGCCAGCAGCTCCACTTTACTAGCGGGAGACTATGAGCAGTTCTTC

j_call: TRBJ2-6
clone_size: -
d_call: -
v_call: TRBV30
cdr3_aa: CAWKLGGGGANVLTF
cdr3_nt: TGTGCCTGGAAGCTCGGGGGAGGTGGGGCCAACGTCCTGACTTTC

j_call: TRBJ2-7
clone_size: -
d_call: -
v_call: TRBV28
cdr3_aa: CASSFLKSTLVYEQYF
cdr3_nt: TGTGCCAGCAGTTTCCTTAAATCTACCCTGGTCTACGAGCAGTACTTC

j_call: TRBJ1-4
clone_size: -
d_call: -
v_call: TRBV7-8
cdr3_aa: CASSSRTVPNEKLFF
cdr3_nt: TGTGCCAGCAGCTCACGGACAGTCCCAAATGAAAAACTGTTTTTT

j_call: TRBJ1-6
clone_size: -
d_call: -
v_call: TRBV25-1
cdr3_aa: CASSPLDSLGSPLHF
cdr3_nt: TGTGCCAGCAGTCCCCTTGACTCCTTAGGTTCACCCCTCCACTTT

j_call: TRBJ1-6
clone_size: -
d_call: TRBD1
v_call: TRBV7-2
cdr3_aa: CASRQGSSYNSPLHF
cdr3_nt: TGTGCCAGCAGACAGGGGAGCTCCTATAATTCACCCCTCCACTTT

j_call: TRBJ2-5
clone_size: -
d_call: TRBD2
v_call: TRBV27
cdr3_aa: CASSSSLAGGQETQYF
cdr3_nt: TGTGCCAGCAGTTCGTCGCTAGCGGGAGGACAAGAGACCCAGTACTTC

j_call: TRBJ2-3
clone_size: -
d_call: TRBD1
v_call: TRBV2
cdr3_aa: CASSEQGWDTQYF
cdr3_nt: TGTGCCAGCAGCGAACAGGGGTGGGATACGCAGTATTTT

j_call: TRBJ1-2
clone_size: -
d_call: -
v_call: TRBV28
cdr3_aa: CASRTGNYGYTF
cdr3_nt: TGTGCCAGTCGTACAGGGAACTATGGCTACACCTTC

j_call: TRBJ1-4
clone_size: -
d_call: TRBD1
v_call: TRBV9
cdr3_aa: CASSVQGESNEKLFF
cdr3_nt: TGTGCCAGCAGCGTCCAGGGGGAAAGTAATGAAAAACTGTTTTTT

j_call: TRBJ2-3
clone_size: -
d_call: TRBD1
v_call: TRBV5-4
cdr3_aa: CASSLVGTGGADTQYF
cdr3_nt: TGTGCCAGCAGCTTGGTCGGGACAGGGGGTGCAGATACGCAGTATTTT

j_call: TRBJ1-4
clone_size: -
d_call: TRBD1
v_call: TRBV5-6
cdr3_aa: CASSLLGGQGDEKLFF
cdr3_nt: TGTGCCAGCAGCTTGTTAGGGGGACAGGGAGACGAAAAACTGTTTTTT